This record covers a single T cell receptor beta chain. The data stem from a study of blood T cell repertoires in COVID-19. Study background: The samples span acute and convalescent COVID-19 from the United States, Italy and Spain.

Germline V CDR1 and CDR2: SGHVS, FNYEAQ. The V end lost 5 bases, the J end lost 0 bases, and 20 bases lay between the germline ends. The CDR3 has 19 amino acids. Cohorts were based on clinical histories the participants reported. As processed by the authors: Reference gene primer amplification in the assay estimated nucleated cell counts. Measured with immunoSEQ multiplex PCR; TCRdb has only the in-frame clones, and not every one. That table is the source of V, J and clone size, and D and trimming were worked out from the DNA. The sample includes about 220,000 clones, about 90% of them seen just once.

This TCR was recovered from a woman between 50 and 59 years old with acute COVID-19. Sequencing input: PBMCs or T cells enriched from blood (not recorded which). The rearrangement joins TRBV7-6 to TRBJ2-6; D is unresolved. The CDR3 protein is CASSRNPPQLISGANVLTF. Written as DNA, the CDR3 is TGTGCCAGCAGCAGAAACCCCCCACAGCTTATCTCTGGGGCCAACGTCCTGACTTTC.